Listed below are T cell receptor beta chains from one sample, sequenced in a study of T cells after yellow fever vaccination. TCRdb independently ran MiXCR on the 5' RACE reads; one entry per CDR3 protein. The sample has some 320,000 distinct CDR3 sequences; about 10% are singletons. The specimen comprised CD4+ T cells sorted from PBMCs, sampled 45 days after the yellow fever booster vaccination. These receptors all come from a young man who received the YFV17D yellow fever vaccine. CDR3s include the opening cysteine and the closing phenylalanine or tryptophan. A D gene is named only where the DNA matches it firmly. Expanded clones are given a class, and other clones once, few, many or no size at all.

d_call j_call v_call clone_size cdr3_nt cdr3_aa
. TRBJ2-2 TRBV28 few TGTGCCAGCAGCCTTAATGTCGGGGAGCTGTTTTTT CASSLNVGELFF
TRBD1 TRBJ1-1 TRBV29-1 . TGCAGCGCAGGGGACAGCGGACGGAACCCTGAAGCTTTCTTT CSAGDSGRNPEAFF
. TRBJ1-3 TRBV4-2 few TGTGCCAGCAGCCAAGACCCCCAGGACAGCAGTGGAAACACCATATATTTT CASSQDPQDSSGNTIYF
TRBD2 TRBJ2-3 TRBV18 few TGTGCCAGCTCACCACCAGGCGCGGGGGGTTCAGATACGCAGTATTTT CASSPPGAGGSDTQYF
TRBD2 TRBJ2-3 TRBV24-1 few TGTGCCACCAGTGATCGCCAGGGAGGGATCACAGATACGCAGTATTTT CATSDRQGGITDTQYF
. TRBJ1-2 TRBV6-5 few TGTGCCAGCAGTCCCGGGGGGGCCTATGGCTACACCTTC CASSPGGAYGYTF
TRBD2 TRBJ2-7 TRBV6-5 many TGTGCCAGCAGTGACACTAGCGGGGTTTACGAGCAGTACTTC CASSDTSGVYEQYF
. TRBJ1-1 TRBV14 . TGTGCCAGCAGCTCCGGTGGCACAACAATCACTGAAGCTTTCTTT CASSSGGTTITEAFF
. TRBJ2-1 TRBV5-1 . TGCGCCAGCAGCTTAGATGACAGCTACAATGAGCAGTTCTTC CASSLDDSYNEQFF
TRBD1 TRBJ1-2 TRBV6-2/TRBV6-3 . TGTGCCAGCACCTCCTCAGGGGGGCCATTCTATGGCTACACCTTC CASTSSGGPFYGYTF
TRBD1 TRBJ1-6 TRBV5-1 few TGCGCCAGCAGCCCGGGACAGTGGGATTCACCCCTCCACTTT CASSPGQWDSPLHF
TRBD1 TRBJ1-3 TRBV4-1 . TGCGCCAGCAGCCCAACCGGGACAGGGGGAAACACCATATATTTT CASSPTGTGGNTIYF
. TRBJ1-1 TRBV7-3 . TGTGCCAGCAGCTTGCGGGGAGTCCCCTTGGGGACTGAAGCTTTCTTT CASSLRGVPLGTEAFF
TRBD2 TRBJ2-7 TRBV6-2/TRBV6-3 . TGTGCCAGCAGTAACCCTAGCGGGGGACGAACCTACGAGCAGTACTTC CASSNPSGGRTYEQYF
. TRBJ1-3 TRBV9 . TGTGCCAGCAGCGTAGCCGGGACCGTGGGATCTGGAAACACCATATATTTT CASSVAGTVGSGNTIYF
. TRBJ2-3 TRBV19 . TGTGCCAGTAGTAGCCCCGTAGGCTACGCATACACAGATACGCAGTATTTT CASSSPVGYAYTDTQYF
TRBD2 TRBJ2-7 TRBV27 few TGTGCCAGCGGGAGACTAGCGGGGGGCCCGACCCCCTACGAGCAGTACTTC CASGRLAGGPTPYEQYF